The 11 T cell receptor beta chains below were found in one sample sequenced in a study of STAT3 mutations in large granular lymphocyte leukemia. Regarding the study as a whole: At least one immunodominant TCR beta clonotype appeared in every T-cell large granular lymphocyte leukemia patient.

Their target antigens are unknown. The repertoire was sequenced with immunoSEQ multiplex PCR; TCRdb's copy has only in-frame clones and lacks some. The table has about 15,000 clones, approximately 85% seen once. The material sequenced was peripheral blood mononuclear cells. The source of these receptors is a man aged 45 to 65 with T-cell large granular lymphocyte leukemia. Some clones in this sample may be carry-over from other donors' samples.

The chain has TRBV4-1 and TRBJ1-3; unclear D gene. This CDR3 comprises 17 residues. V was clipped by 0 bases and J by 0 bases, with 12 bases between them. Germline CDR1 reads MGHRA; CDR2 reads YSYEKL. For the CDR3, the DNA is TGCGCCAGCAGCCAAGATTTCGGCCGAATCTCTGGAAACACCATATATTTT. Its protein is CASSQDFGRISGNTIYF.

V and J are TRBV5-4 and TRBJ1-1; the D is unclear. CDR3 size: 12 residues. V was cut by 3 bases and J by 5 bases, with 8 bases left in between. Germline V CDR1 and CDR2: SGHNT, YYREEE (reference sequence). CDR3 sequence reads: CASSSGETEAFF. The CDR3 DNA reads as TGTGCCAGCAGCTCGGGCGAGACTGAAGCTTTCTTT. Supplemented by reference TRBV5-4 and TRBJ1-1, the full variable domain reads ETGVTQSPTHLIKTRGQQVTLRCSSQSGHNTVSWYQQALGQGPQFIFQYYREEENGRGNFPPRFSGLQFPNYSSELNVNALELDDSALYLCASSSGETEAFFGQGTRLTVV.

In this sample, this clone turned up once. The rearrangement uses TRBV18 and TRBJ2-7, with 14 bases fitting TRBD2. Trimming removed 2 bases from V and 0 bases from J; junction bases left unmatched: 3. There are 17 residues in the CDR3. The germline V gene encodes CDR1 KGHSH and CDR2 LQKENI. CDR3 DNA sequence: TGTGCCAGCTCACCAGCCGGGACTAGCGGGAGCTCCTACGAGCAGTACTTC. Amino acid sequence: CASSPAGTSGSSYEQYF.

The V call is TRBV19, the J call TRBJ2-1; the match to TRBD2 covers 11 bases. The ends lost 5 bases at V and 5 bases at J; junction bases unmatched: 11. The CDR3 runs 17 residues. CDR1 and CDR2 (germline): LNHDA, SQIVND (reference sequence). CDR3 sequence reads: CASSSRGYSGRDNEQFF. CDR3 coding DNA: TGTGCCAGTAGTTCTCGTGGGTATAGCGGGAGGGACAATGAGCAGTTCTTC.

The chain joins TRBV2 to TRBJ2-7, with D uncertain. Germline assignment: CDR1 SNHLY and CDR2 FYNNEI. V was cut by 6 bases and J by 9 bases, with 15 bases left in between. CDR3 length: 12 amino acids. The CDR3 nucleotides are TGTGCCAGCAGGGCTCTTCGTGACGGGCAGTACTTC. Translation gives CASRALRDGQYF.

This clone has more than one count but fewer than ten. The chain has TRBV6-5 and TRBJ2-5; D may be TRBD2 (5 bases). There are 16 residues in the CDR3. From germline, CDR1 is MNHEY and CDR2 SVGAGI. The V end was cut by 2 bases, the J end by 5 bases, with 18 bases between. The CDR3 spells CASSYPIGGWAETQYF. For the CDR3, the DNA is TGTGCCAGCAGTTACCCGATTGGCGGGTGGGCTGAGACCCAGTACTTC.

V usage is TRBV7-9 and J usage is TRBJ2-7; tentative D call: TRBD1 (5 bases). CDR3 length: 12 amino acids. Germline V gene data show CDR1 as SEHNR and CDR2 as FQNEAQ (reference sequence). V was trimmed by 0 bases and J by 5 bases, leaving 5 bases between them. The CDR3 bases are TGTGCCAGCAGCTTAGCGGGGCACGAGCAGTACTTC. Encoded protein: CASSLAGHEQYF.

This chain uses TRBV18 with TRBJ2-1; D could derive from TRBD1 or TRBD2 (5 bases each). Germline V gene sequence: CDR1 KGHSH, CDR2 LQKENI. The CDR3 consists of 17 residues. V lost 5 bases and J lost 0, with 17 bases in between. CDR3 nucleotides: TGTGCCAGCTCAGCCGGCGGGTATGGGGGCTCCTACAATGAGCAGTTCTTC. As protein: CASSAGGYGGSYNEQFF.

This rearrangement joins TRBV5-4 to TRBJ2-5; 9 positions agree with TRBD2. V lost 1 base, J lost 1 base, and 2 bases stayed unmatched. Germline V CDR1 and CDR2: SGHNT, YYREEE (reference sequence). There are 15 residues in the CDR3. For the CDR3, the DNA is TGTGCCAGCAGCTTGACGACTAGCGGCCAAGAGACCCAGTACTTC. Translating it yields CASSLTTSGQETQYF.

V gene TRBV27 combines with J gene TRBJ1-6, with TRBD1 identical over 7 bases. The germline gives CDR1 MNHEY, CDR2 SMNVEV (reference sequence). The CDR3 has 17 amino acids. V shed 4 bases and J 4 bases; nucleotides not matched to a gene: 10. The CDR3 DNA follows: TGTGCCAGCAGTTCAGGGGGGCAGGGAATTTATAATTCACCCCTCCACTTT. Its protein product is CASSSGGQGIYNSPLHF.

CDR3 amino acids: CASSPSPGGSDTQYF. The CDR3 DNA is TGTGCCAGCTCACCCTCCCCGGGAGGGTCAGATACGCAGTATTTT. This sequence joins TRBV18 and TRBJ2-3; 8 nucleotides align to TRBD2. V was pared by 3 bases and J by 4 bases, with 6 bases of the junction left unmatched. CDR1 is KGHSH and CDR2 is LQKENI in the germline V gene. The CDR3 has 15 residues. Full variable domain (rest looked up from reference TRBV18 and TRBJ2-3): NAGVMQNPRHLVRRRGQEARLRCSPMKGHSHVYWYRQLPEEGLKFMVYLQKENIIDESGMPKERFSAEFPKEGPSILRIQQVVRGDSAAYFCASSPSPGGSDTQYFGPGTRLTVL.